This T cell receptor beta chain was found in a study of PD-L1 blockade in urothelial cancer. Study-level information: The study recovered a median of about 140,000 T cells per blood sample.

Time point noted: pretreatment peripheral blood. TCRdb's table, derived via immunoSEQ multiplex PCR, lists solely in-frame clones and lacks some. Among some 50,000 clones listed, roughly 89% were seen once. This sequence originates from a woman in her sixties or seventies with urothelial cancer. This specimen consisted of PBMCs, obtained around atezolizumab (anti-PD-L1) treatment.

CDR3 protein: CASSRDRGNYGYTF. As DNA, the CDR3 is TGTGCCAGCAGCCGGGACAGGGGAAACTATGGCTACACCTTC. V gene TRBV6-6 combines with J gene TRBJ1-2; 10 positions agree with TRBD1. V lost 6 bases to trimming and J lost 2 bases; unmatched junction nucleotides: 3. Germline V gene lookup returns CDR1 MNHNY and CDR2 SVGAGI (reference sequence). CDR3 length equals 14 residues.